This is a list of T cell receptor beta chains from one sample in a study of control samples from healthy donors and cancer patients. Clones were read by immunoSEQ multiplex PCR, and TCRdb kept only the in-frame ones, dropping some. Of more than 100,000 clones in the sample, 88% were seen once. Sequenced input: blood. These receptors all come from a man between 35 and 55 years old in good health. The CDR3 runs from the conserved cysteine through the conserved F or W. The D gene is left open where the match is weak. The listing skips clone size in some rows; elsewhere it reads once, few, many or a size class.

J gene: TRBJ2-3; clone size: .; D gene: TRBD1; V gene: TRBV7-6; CDR3 protein: CASRQRQGALTDTQYF; CDR3 DNA: TGTGCCAGCAGGCAAAGACAGGGGGCCCTCACAGATACGCAGTATTTT
J gene: TRBJ1-2; clone size: .; D gene: .; V gene: TRBV30; CDR3 protein: CAWSKGGYTF; CDR3 DNA: TGTGCCTGGAGCAAGGGTGGCTACACCTTC
J gene: TRBJ1-1; clone size: .; D gene: .; V gene: TRBV7-2; CDR3 protein: CASSLRAGKNTEAFF; CDR3 DNA: TGTGCCAGCAGCTTACGGGCAGGGAAAAACACTGAAGCTTTCTTT
J gene: TRBJ1-4; clone size: .; D gene: .; V gene: TRBV12-3/TRBV12-4; CDR3 protein: CASSSGTREKLFF; CDR3 DNA: TGTGCCAGCAGTTCCGGGACAAGAGAAAAACTGTTTTTT
J gene: TRBJ2-3; clone size: once; D gene: .; V gene: TRBV9; CDR3 protein: CASSVGQGTDTQYF; CDR3 DNA: TGTGCCAGCAGCGTAGGGCAGGGAACAGATACGCAGTATTTT
J gene: TRBJ1-2; clone size: .; D gene: TRBD1; V gene: TRBV6-5; CDR3 protein: CASTQDRGINYGYTF; CDR3 DNA: TGTGCCAGCACCCAGGACAGGGGGATTAACTATGGCTACACCTTC
J gene: TRBJ2-7; clone size: .; D gene: TRBD2; V gene: TRBV5-4; CDR3 protein: CASSLDPSGGYEQYF; CDR3 DNA: TGTGCCAGCAGCTTGGACCCTAGCGGGGGCTACGAGCAGTACTTC
J gene: TRBJ2-7; clone size: .; D gene: .; V gene: TRBV7-2; CDR3 protein: CASSPRPGGPYEQYF; CDR3 DNA: TGTGCCAGCAGCCCCCGACCGGGGGGCCCCTACGAGCAGTACTTC
J gene: TRBJ1-2; clone size: .; D gene: .; V gene: TRBV7-2; CDR3 protein: CASSFVRRTDYGYTF; CDR3 DNA: TGTGCCAGCAGCTTTGTCAGGAGGACTGACTATGGCTACACCTTC
J gene: TRBJ2-1; clone size: .; D gene: .; V gene: TRBV7-9; CDR3 protein: CASSLSGAGRQFF; CDR3 DNA: TGTGCCAGCAGCTTAAGTGGGGCGGGGAGGCAGTTCTTC
J gene: TRBJ1-5; clone size: few; D gene: .; V gene: TRBV7-2; CDR3 protein: CASSPQSGSNQPQHF; CDR3 DNA: TGTGCCAGCAGCCCACAGTCTGGGAGCAATCAGCCCCAGCATTTT
J gene: TRBJ2-1; clone size: .; D gene: TRBD2; V gene: TRBV7-9; CDR3 protein: CASSLTPSGNYNEQFF; CDR3 DNA: TGTGCCAGCAGCTTAACCCCGAGCGGGAACTACAATGAGCAGTTCTTC
J gene: TRBJ1-4; clone size: .; D gene: TRBD1; V gene: TRBV5-1; CDR3 protein: CASSLVGGKGEKLFF; CDR3 DNA: TGCGCCAGCAGCTTGGTAGGGGGCAAGGGAGAAAAACTGTTTTTT
J gene: TRBJ1-2; clone size: .; D gene: .; V gene: TRBV7-2; CDR3 protein: CASSPAGWGYGYTF; CDR3 DNA: TGTGCCAGCAGCCCGGCAGGGTGGGGCTATGGCTACACCTTC
J gene: TRBJ1-2; clone size: .; D gene: TRBD1; V gene: TRBV6-1; CDR3 protein: CASSEVGTGSYGYTF; CDR3 DNA: TGTGCCAGCAGTGAGGTCGGGACAGGGTCATATGGCTACACCTTC
J gene: TRBJ2-2; clone size: once; D gene: .; V gene: TRBV2; CDR3 protein: CASSVWTSNTGELFF; CDR3 DNA: TGTGCCAGCAGTGTGTGGACGTCGAACACCGGGGAGCTGTTTTTT
J gene: TRBJ2-7; clone size: .; D gene: .; V gene: TRBV5-4; CDR3 protein: CASSLGGTAYEQYF; CDR3 DNA: TGTGCCAGCAGCTTGGGCGGGACAGCCTACGAGCAGTACTTC
J gene: TRBJ2-7; clone size: .; D gene: .; V gene: TRBV19; CDR3 protein: CASKQDRDSYEQYF; CDR3 DNA: TGTGCCAGTAAACAGGACAGAGACTCCTACGAGCAGTACTTC
J gene: TRBJ1-3; clone size: .; D gene: .; V gene: TRBV3-1/TRBV3-2; CDR3 protein: CASSQAGSGNTIYF; CDR3 DNA: TGTGCCAGCAGCCAAGCCGGTTCTGGAAACACCATATATTTT
J gene: TRBJ1-1; clone size: few; D gene: .; V gene: TRBV5-8; CDR3 protein: CASSLHMGNTEAFF; CDR3 DNA: TGTGCCAGCAGCTTGCATATGGGGAACACTGAAGCTTTCTTT
J gene: TRBJ2-3; clone size: .; D gene: .; V gene: TRBV13; CDR3 protein: CASSFFQGIDTQYF; CDR3 DNA: TGTGCCAGCAGCTTTTTCCAGGGGATAGATACGCAGTATTTT
J gene: TRBJ1-5; clone size: few; D gene: .; V gene: TRBV4-3; CDR3 protein: CASSPNRQINQPQHF; CDR3 DNA: TGCGCCAGCAGCCCCAATAGACAGATCAATCAGCCCCAGCATTTT
J gene: TRBJ2-2; clone size: .; D gene: TRBD2; V gene: TRBV6-2/TRBV6-3; CDR3 protein: CASSYSGGATGELFF; CDR3 DNA: TGTGCCAGCAGTTATAGCGGGGGGGCCACCGGGGAGCTGTTTTTT
J gene: TRBJ1-2; clone size: .; D gene: .; V gene: TRBV9; CDR3 protein: CASSPLSNYGYTF; CDR3 DNA: TGTGCCAGCAGCCCCCTGAGTAACTATGGCTACACCTTC
J gene: TRBJ2-3; clone size: .; D gene: .; V gene: TRBV5-1; CDR3 protein: CASSFDDTDTQYF; CDR3 DNA: TGCGCCAGCAGCTTCGATGACACAGATACGCAGTATTTT
J gene: TRBJ2-7; clone size: .; D gene: .; V gene: TRBV12-3/TRBV12-4; CDR3 protein: CARSGVGGDEQYF; CDR3 DNA: TGTGCCCGTTCGGGAGTAGGGGGCGACGAGCAGTACTTC
J gene: TRBJ1-2; clone size: .; D gene: TRBD1; V gene: TRBV6-5; CDR3 protein: CASSVTGSNYGYTF; CDR3 DNA: TGTGCCAGCAGCGTGACAGGGAGTAACTATGGCTACACCTTC
J gene: TRBJ2-1; clone size: .; D gene: TRBD1; V gene: TRBV19; CDR3 protein: CASSPRTGYNEQFF; CDR3 DNA: TGTGCCAGTAGTCCGAGGACAGGTTACAATGAGCAGTTCTTC
J gene: TRBJ1-1; clone size: .; D gene: .; V gene: TRBV3-1/TRBV3-2; CDR3 protein: CASRGGTEAFF; CDR3 DNA: TGTGCCAGTCGGGGAGGCACTGAAGCTTTCTTT
J gene: TRBJ1-4; clone size: .; D gene: TRBD1; V gene: TRBV5-1; CDR3 protein: CASSGGTGGREKLFF; CDR3 DNA: TGCGCCAGCAGCGGTGGGACAGGGGGCCGGGAAAAACTGTTTTTT
J gene: TRBJ1-6; clone size: few; D gene: .; V gene: TRBV5-1; CDR3 protein: CASSVGSYNSPLHF; CDR3 DNA: TGCGCCAGCAGTGTTGGCTCCTATAATTCACCCCTCCACTTT